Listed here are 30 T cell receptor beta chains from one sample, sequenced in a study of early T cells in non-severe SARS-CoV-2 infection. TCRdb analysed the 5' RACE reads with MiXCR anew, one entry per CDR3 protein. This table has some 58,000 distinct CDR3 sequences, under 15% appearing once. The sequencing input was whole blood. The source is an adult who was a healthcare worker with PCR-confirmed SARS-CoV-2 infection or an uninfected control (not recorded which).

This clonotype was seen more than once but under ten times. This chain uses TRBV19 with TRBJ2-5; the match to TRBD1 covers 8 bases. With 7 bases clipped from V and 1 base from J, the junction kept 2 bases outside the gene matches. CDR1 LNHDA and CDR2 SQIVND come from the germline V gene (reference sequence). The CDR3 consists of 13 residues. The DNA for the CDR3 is TGTGCCAGTAAGGACAGGGCCCAAGAGACCCAGTACTTC. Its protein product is CASKDRAQETQYF. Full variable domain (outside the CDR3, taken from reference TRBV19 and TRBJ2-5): DGGITQSPKYLFRKEGQNVTLSCEQNLNHDAMYWYRQDPGQGLRLIYYSQIVNDFQKGDIAEGYSVSREKKESFPLTVTSAQKNPTAFYLCASKDRAQETQYFGPGTRLLVL.

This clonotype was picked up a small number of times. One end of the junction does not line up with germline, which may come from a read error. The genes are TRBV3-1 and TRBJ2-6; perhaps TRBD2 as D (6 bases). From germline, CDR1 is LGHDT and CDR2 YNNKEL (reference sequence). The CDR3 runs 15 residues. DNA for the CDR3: TGTGCCGGCAGCCGAGGGGAGGATGGGGCCAACGTCCTGACTTTC. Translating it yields CAGSRGEDGANVLTF. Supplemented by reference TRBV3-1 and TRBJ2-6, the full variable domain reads DTAVSQTPKYLVTQMGNDKSIKCEQNLGHDTMYWYKQDSKKFLKIMFSYNNKELIINETVPNRFSPKSPDKAHLNLHINSLELGDSAVYFCAGSRGEDGANVLTFGAGSRLTVL.

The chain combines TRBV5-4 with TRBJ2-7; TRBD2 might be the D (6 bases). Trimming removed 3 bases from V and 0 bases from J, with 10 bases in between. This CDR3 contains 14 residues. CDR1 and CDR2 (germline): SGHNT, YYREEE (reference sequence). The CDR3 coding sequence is TGTGCCAGCAGCTCGGGGGTATCCTCCTACGAGCAGTACTTC. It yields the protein CASSSGVSSYEQYF.

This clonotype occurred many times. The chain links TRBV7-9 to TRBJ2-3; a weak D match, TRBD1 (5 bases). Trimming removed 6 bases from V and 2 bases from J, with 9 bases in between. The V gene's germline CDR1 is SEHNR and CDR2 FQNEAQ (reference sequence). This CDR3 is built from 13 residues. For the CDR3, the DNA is TGTGCCAGCAGACCGACAGCCACAGATACGCAGTATTTT. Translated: CASRPTATDTQYF.

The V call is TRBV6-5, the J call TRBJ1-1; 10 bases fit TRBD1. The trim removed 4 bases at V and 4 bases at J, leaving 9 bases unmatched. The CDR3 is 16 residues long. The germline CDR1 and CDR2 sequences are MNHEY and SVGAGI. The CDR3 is CASSFRQGASGTEAFF. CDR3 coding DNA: TGTGCCAGCAGTTTTCGACAGGGGGCGAGTGGCACTGAAGCTTTCTTT.

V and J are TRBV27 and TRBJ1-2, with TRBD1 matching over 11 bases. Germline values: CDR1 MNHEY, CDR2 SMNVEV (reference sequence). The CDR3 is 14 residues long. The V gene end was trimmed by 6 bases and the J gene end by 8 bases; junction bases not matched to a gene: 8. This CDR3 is CASRDRGRTVGYTF. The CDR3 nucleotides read TGTGCCAGCAGGGACAGGGGGCGTACGGTCGGCTACACCTTC.

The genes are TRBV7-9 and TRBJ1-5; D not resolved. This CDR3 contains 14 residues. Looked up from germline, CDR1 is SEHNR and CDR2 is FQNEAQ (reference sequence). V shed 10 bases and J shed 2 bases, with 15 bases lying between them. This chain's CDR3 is CANSPLTGNQPQHF. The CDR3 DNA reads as TGTGCCAATTCGCCCCTCACGGGCAATCAGCCCCAGCATTTT. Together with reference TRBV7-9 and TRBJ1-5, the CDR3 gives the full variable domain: DTGVSQNPRHKITKRGQNVTFRCDPISEHNRLYWYRQTLGQGPEFLTYFQNEAQLEKSRLLSDRFSAERPKGSFSTLEIQRTEQGDSAMYLCANSPLTGNQPQHFGDGTRLSIL.

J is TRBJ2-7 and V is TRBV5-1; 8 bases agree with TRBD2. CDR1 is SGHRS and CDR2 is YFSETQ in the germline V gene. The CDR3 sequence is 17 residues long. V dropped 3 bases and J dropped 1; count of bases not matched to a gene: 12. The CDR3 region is CASSSDREGGKSYEQYF. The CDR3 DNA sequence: TGCGCCAGCAGCTCAGATCGGGAGGGAGGGAAGTCCTACGAGCAGTACTTC.

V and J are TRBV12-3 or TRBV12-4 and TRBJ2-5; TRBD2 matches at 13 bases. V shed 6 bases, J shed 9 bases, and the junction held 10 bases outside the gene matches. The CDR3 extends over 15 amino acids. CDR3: CASSPPGTSGVAQYF. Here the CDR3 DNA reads TGTGCCAGCAGCCCTCCCGGGACTAGCGGGGTGGCCCAGTACTTC.

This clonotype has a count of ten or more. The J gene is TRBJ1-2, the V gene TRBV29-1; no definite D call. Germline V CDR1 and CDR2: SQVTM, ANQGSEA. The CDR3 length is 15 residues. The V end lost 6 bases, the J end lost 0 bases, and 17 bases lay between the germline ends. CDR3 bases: TGCAGCGTGGGCGACCAGGTCTCAGCTAACTATGGCTACACCTTC. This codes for CSVGDQVSANYGYTF.

CDR3 in DNA: TGCAGTGCCAGGATGAAACAAGAGACCCAGTACTTC. Translation: CSARMKQETQYF. This chain joins TRBV20-1 and TRBJ2-5; no definite D call. The CDR3 spans 12 residues. Trimming removed 6 bases at V and 2 bases at J, with 10 bases between. Germline-derived CDR1 and CDR2 are DFQATT and SNEGSKA (reference sequence).

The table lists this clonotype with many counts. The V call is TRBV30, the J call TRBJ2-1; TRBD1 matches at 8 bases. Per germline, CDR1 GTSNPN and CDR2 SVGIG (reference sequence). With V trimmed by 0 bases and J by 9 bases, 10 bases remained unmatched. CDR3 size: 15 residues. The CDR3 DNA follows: TGTGCCTGGAGTGTAGGTCAGGGGGCAGCGGGTGAGCAGTTCTTC. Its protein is CAWSVGQGAAGEQFF.

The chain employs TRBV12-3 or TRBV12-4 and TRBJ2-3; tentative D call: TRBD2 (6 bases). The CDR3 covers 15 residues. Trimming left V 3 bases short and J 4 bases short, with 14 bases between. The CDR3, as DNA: TGTGCCAGCAGTTTCCGGGACTCTATTCCAGATACGCAGTATTTT. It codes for CASSFRDSIPDTQYF.

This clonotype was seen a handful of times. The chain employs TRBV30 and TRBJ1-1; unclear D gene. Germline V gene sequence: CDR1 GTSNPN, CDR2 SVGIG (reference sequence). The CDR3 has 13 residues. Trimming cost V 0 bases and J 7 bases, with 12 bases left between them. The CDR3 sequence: CAWSVRGVSEAFF. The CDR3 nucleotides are TGTGCCTGGAGTGTCCGAGGAGTGAGTGAAGCTTTCTTT.

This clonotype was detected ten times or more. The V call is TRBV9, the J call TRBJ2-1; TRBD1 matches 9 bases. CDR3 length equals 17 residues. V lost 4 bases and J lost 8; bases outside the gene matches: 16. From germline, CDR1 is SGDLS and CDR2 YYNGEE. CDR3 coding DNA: TGTGCCAGCAGCCGAAATTGGGGGACAGGGAGCGCCGATGAGCAGTTCTTC. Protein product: CASSRNWGTGSADEQFF.

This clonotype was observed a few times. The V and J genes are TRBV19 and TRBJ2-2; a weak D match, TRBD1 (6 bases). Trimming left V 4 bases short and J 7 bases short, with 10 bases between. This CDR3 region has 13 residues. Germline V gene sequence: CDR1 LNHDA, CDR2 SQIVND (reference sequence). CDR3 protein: CASSTQGSGELFF. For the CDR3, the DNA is TGTGCCAGTAGTACACAGGGTAGCGGGGAGCTGTTTTTT.

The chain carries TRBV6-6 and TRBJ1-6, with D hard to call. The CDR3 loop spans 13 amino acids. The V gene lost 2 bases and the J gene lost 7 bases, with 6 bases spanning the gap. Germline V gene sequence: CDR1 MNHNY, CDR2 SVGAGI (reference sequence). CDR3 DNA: TGTGCCAGCAGTTACGACGGGAATTCACCCCTCCACTTT. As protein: CASSYDGNSPLHF.

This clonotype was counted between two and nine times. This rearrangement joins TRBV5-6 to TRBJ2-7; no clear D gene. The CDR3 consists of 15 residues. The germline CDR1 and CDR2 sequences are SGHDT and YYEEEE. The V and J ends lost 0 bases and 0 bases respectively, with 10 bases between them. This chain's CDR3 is CASSLGGRNSYEQYF. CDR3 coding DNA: TGTGCCAGCAGCTTGGGAGGACGTAACTCCTACGAGCAGTACTTC.

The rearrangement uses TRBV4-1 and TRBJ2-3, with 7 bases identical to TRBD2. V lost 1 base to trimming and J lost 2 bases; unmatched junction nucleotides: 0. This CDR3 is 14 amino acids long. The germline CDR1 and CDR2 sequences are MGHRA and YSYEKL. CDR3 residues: CASSQGLATDTQYF. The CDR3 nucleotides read TGCGCCAGCAGCCAAGGACTAGCCACAGATACGCAGTATTTT.

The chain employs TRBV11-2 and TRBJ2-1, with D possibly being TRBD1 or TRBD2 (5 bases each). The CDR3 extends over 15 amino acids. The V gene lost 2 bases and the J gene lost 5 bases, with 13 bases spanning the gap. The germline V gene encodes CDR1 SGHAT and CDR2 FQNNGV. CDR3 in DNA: TGTGCCAGCAGCTTATCGGGGACCTCGGACAATGAGCAGTTCTTC. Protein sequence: CASSLSGTSDNEQFF.

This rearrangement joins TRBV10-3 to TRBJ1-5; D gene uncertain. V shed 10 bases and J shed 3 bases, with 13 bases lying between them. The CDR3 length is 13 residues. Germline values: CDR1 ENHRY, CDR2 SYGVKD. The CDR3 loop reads CASCRENNQPQHF. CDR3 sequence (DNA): TGTGCCAGCTGCCGGGAGAACAATCAGCCCCAGCATTTT.

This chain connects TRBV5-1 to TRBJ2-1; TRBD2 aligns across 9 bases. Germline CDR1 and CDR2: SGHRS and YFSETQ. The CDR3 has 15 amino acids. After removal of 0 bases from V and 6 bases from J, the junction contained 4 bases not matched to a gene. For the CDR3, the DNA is TGCGCCAGCAGCTTGGGGCGGGGGGGCCCCAATGAGCAGTTCTTC. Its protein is CASSLGRGGPNEQFF.

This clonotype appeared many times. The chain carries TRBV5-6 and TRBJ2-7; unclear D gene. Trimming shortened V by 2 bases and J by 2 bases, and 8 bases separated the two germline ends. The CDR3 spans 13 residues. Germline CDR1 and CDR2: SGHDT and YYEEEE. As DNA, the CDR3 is TGTGCCAGCAGCTTTGAACAGCCCTACGAGCAGTACTTC. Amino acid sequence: CASSFEQPYEQYF.

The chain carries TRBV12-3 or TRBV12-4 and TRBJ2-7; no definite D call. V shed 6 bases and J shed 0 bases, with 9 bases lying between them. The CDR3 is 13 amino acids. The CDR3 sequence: CASRPGDSYEQYF. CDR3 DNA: TGTGCCAGCAGGCCGGGCGACTCCTACGAGCAGTACTTC.

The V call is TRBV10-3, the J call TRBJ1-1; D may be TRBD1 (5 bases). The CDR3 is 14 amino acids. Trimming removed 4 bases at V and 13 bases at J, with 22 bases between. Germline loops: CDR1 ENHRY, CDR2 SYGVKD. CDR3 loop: CAISGPEEGLMVFF. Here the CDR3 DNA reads TGTGCCATCAGTGGCCCCGAGGAGGGGCTCATGGTTTTCTTT.

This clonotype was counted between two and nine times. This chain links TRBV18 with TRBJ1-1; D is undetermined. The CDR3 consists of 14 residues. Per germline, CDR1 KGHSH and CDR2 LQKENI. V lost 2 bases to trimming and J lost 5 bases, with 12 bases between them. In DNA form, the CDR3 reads TGTGCCAGCTCACCAATTGTGGGCGAGACTGAAGCTTTCTTT. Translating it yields CASSPIVGETEAFF.

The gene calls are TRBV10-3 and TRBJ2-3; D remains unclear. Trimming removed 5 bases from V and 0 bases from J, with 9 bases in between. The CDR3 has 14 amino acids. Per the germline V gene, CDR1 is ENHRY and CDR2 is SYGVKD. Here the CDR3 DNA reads TGTGCCATCAGTATCACCCCTAGCACAGATACGCAGTATTTT. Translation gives CAISITPSTDTQYF.

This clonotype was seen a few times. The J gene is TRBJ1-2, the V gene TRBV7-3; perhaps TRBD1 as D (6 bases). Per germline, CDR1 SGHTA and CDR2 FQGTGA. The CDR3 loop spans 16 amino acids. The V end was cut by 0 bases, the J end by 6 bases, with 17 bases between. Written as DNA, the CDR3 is TGTGCCAGCAGCTTAACTCCCCCGGACAGAAAGGATGGCTACACCTTC. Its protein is CASSLTPPDRKDGYTF.

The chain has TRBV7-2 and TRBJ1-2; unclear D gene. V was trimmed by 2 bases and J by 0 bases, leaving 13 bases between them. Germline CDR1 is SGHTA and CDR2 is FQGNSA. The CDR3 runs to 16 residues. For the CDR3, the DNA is TGTGCCAGCAGCTTATTTGTCGGCAGCCCTAACTATGGCTACACCTTC. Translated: CASSLFVGSPNYGYTF.

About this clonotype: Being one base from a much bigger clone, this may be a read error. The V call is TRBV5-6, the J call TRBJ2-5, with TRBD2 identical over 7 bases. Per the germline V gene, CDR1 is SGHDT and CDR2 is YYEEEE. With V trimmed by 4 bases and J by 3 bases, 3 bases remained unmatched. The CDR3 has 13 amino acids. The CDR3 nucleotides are TGTGCCAGCAGCCGACTAGCAGAAGAGACCCAGTACTTC. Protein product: CASSRLAEETQYF. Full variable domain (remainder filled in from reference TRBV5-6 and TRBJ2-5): DAGVTQSPTHLIKTRGQQVTLRCSPKSGHDTVSWYQQALGQGPQFIFQYYEEEERQRGNFPDRFSGHQFPNYSSELNVNALLLGDSALYLCASSRLAEETQYFGPGTRLLVL.